This T cell receptor beta chain was identified during a study of CD4+ T cells in melanoma. The CDR3 is made up of 12 amino acids. The germline gives CDR1 SEHNR, CDR2 FQNEAQ (reference sequence). V dropped 5 bases and J dropped 5 bases, with 7 bases sitting between them. Measured with immunoSEQ multiplex PCR; TCRdb has only the in-frame clones, and not every one. Of around 100,000 clones detected, 80% to 95% appear once; the ten largest clones hold about 3.3%. General study findings and limits: In melanoma, neoantigen-specific CD4+ T cells reportedly differed in differentiation state.

Concerning this clone: The antigen remains unidentified.

This clonotype was sampled from a human donor with melanoma. This chain connects TRBV7-9 to TRBJ2-1, with D perhaps matching TRBD1 (5 bases). Material: peripheral blood. The CDR3 DNA is TGTGCCAGCAGCACGACAGACAATGAGCAGTTCTTC. Translating it yields CASSTTDNEQFF.